These 21 T cell receptor beta chains share one sample of origin, sequenced in a study of T-cell reconstitution after alpha-beta-depleted transplantation in children. A library of TCRbeta sequences, prepared with unique molecular identifiers, was generated. Each CDR3 protein is one row after TCRdb ran MiXCR on the PCR reads. The sample yields hundreds of thousands of distinct CDR3 sequences, under 20% seen once. Sequencing used PBMCs, mostly from graft donor cells, obtained 360 days after TCRalphabeta/CD19-depleted stem cell transplant. These receptors came from a male patient between 2 and 10 years old who had a stem cell transplant for acute lymphoblastic leukemia, so the T cells may come from the graft donor.

In its sample, this clonotype was seen a few times. J is TRBJ2-3 and V is TRBV28; 13 bases map to TRBD2. With V trimmed by 9 bases and J by 1 base, 13 bases remained unmatched. The CDR3 has 18 residues. CDR1 MDHEN and CDR2 SYDVKM come from the germline V gene. CDR3 protein: CARPSLAGGPRGTDTQYF. For the CDR3, the DNA is TGTGCCAGGCCGTCACTAGCGGGAGGGCCTAGGGGCACAGATACGCAGTATTTT.

This clonotype was observed a few times. The chain recombines TRBV5-4 with TRBJ2-2; 10 nucleotides line up with TRBD1. Germline assignment: CDR1 SGHNT and CDR2 YYREEE (reference sequence). Unmatched junction bases numbered 13, after V lost 4 bases and J lost 7 bases. This CDR3 contains 17 residues. CDR3: CASSPGTGVRWGGELFF. In DNA form, the CDR3 reads TGTGCCAGCAGCCCCGGGACAGGGGTGCGTTGGGGCGGGGAGCTGTTTTTT.

The rearrangement uses TRBV5-1 and TRBJ2-1; D gene uncertain. Germline V gene data show CDR1 as SGHRS and CDR2 as YFSETQ. The CDR3 consists of 15 residues. V was trimmed by 0 bases and J by 0 bases, leaving 7 bases between them. The DNA for the CDR3 is TGCGCCAGCAGCTTGGAGACCAGCTCCTACAATGAGCAGTTCTTC. Translating gives CASSLETSSYNEQFF.

This clonotype was found a few times. The chain has TRBV2 and TRBJ2-1, with D perhaps matching TRBD1 (5 bases). V lost 5 bases to trimming and J lost 4 bases, with 15 bases between them. This CDR3 spans 15 amino acids. From germline, CDR1 is SNHLY and CDR2 FYNNEI. CDR3 DNA: TGTGCCAGCAGTCTCAGGGCGTTGATTTACAATGAGCAGTTCTTC. This translates into CASSLRALIYNEQFF. Complete variable domain (other parts from reference TRBV2 and TRBJ2-1): EPEVTQTPSHQVTQMGQEVILRCVPISNHLYFYWYRQILGQKVEFLVSFYNNEISEKSEIFDDQFSVERPDGSNFTLKIRSTKLEDSAMYFCASSLRALIYNEQFFGPGTRLTVL.

V and J are TRBV2 and TRBJ2-1; 12 nucleotides align to TRBD2. The V gene end was trimmed by 8 bases and the J gene end by 8 bases; junction bases not matched to a gene: 13. CDR1 SNHLY and CDR2 FYNNEI come from the germline V gene. CDR3 length equals 16 residues. The CDR3 loop reads CASLTSGSSMGYEQFF. CDR3 nucleotides: TGTGCCAGCCTGACTAGCGGGAGTTCTATGGGGTATGAGCAGTTCTTC.

This clonotype was observed many times. The genes are TRBV5-6 and TRBJ2-1; 11 bases line up with TRBD2. CDR1 is SGHDT, CDR2 YYEEEE, per germline. The V and J ends lost 1 base and 8 bases, in that order; junction bases with no gene match: 2. The length of the CDR3 is 14 residues. The CDR3 reads CASSLSSGRDEQFF. The CDR3 DNA reads TGTGCCAGCAGCTTGAGTAGCGGGAGGGATGAGCAGTTCTTC.

This clonotype was observed a few times. The V gene is TRBV2, the J gene TRBJ2-1; D is possibly TRBD1 (6 bases). This CDR3 spans 12 amino acids. The V end was cut by 8 bases, the J end by 12 bases, with 17 bases between. CDR1 and CDR2 (germline): SNHLY, FYNNEI. CDR3 amino acids: CASGEQGSGQFF. The DNA of the CDR3 is TGTGCCAGCGGGGAACAGGGCTCAGGGCAGTTCTTC.

This rearrangement joins TRBV13 to TRBJ2-5; D is unresolved. CDR1 and CDR2 (germline): PRHDT, FYEKMQ (reference sequence). This CDR3 region has 15 residues. V gave up 2 bases and J gave up 4 bases, with 14 bases separating them. In nucleotides, the CDR3 is TGTGCCAGCAGCTTAAAGGGCCACCTTATAGAGACCCAGTACTTC. It is translated as CASSLKGHLIETQYF. Full variable domain (outside the CDR3, taken from reference TRBV13 and TRBJ2-5): AAGVIQSPRHLIKEKRETATLKCYPIPRHDTVYWYQQGPGQDPQFLISFYEKMQSDKGSIPDRFSAQQFSDYHSELNMSSLELGDSALYFCASSLKGHLIETQYFGPGTRLLVL.

This clonotype came up many times. V is TRBV28 and J is TRBJ2-1; no clear D. This CDR3 has 17 residues. V was clipped by 2 bases and J by 2 bases, with 16 bases between them. Germline V lookup: CDR1 MDHEN, CDR2 SYDVKM. CDR3: CASSLGSGGTAYNEQFF. In DNA form, the CDR3 reads TGTGCCAGCAGTTTAGGTTCGGGCGGCACGGCCTACAATGAGCAGTTCTTC.

This clonotype was counted ten times or more. This chain connects TRBV28 to TRBJ1-5; D possibly corresponds to TRBD1 (6 bases). The CDR3 length is 16 residues. V shed 7 bases and J shed 7 bases, with 23 bases lying between them. Germline lookup yields CDR1 MDHEN and CDR2 SYDVKM. The DNA for the CDR3 is TGTGCCAGCATCGCCCCAGAAACAGGGTTTGAGCAGCCCCAGCATTTT. This translates into CASIAPETGFEQPQHF.

This clonotype turned up a few times. The chain combines TRBV5-1 with TRBJ2-7, with 9 bases identical to TRBD2. CDR1 and CDR2 (germline): SGHRS, YFSETQ. This CDR3 is 14 amino acids long. The junction had 2 bases not matched to a gene; V was cut back by 1 base and J by 3 bases. The CDR3 nucleotides are TGCGCCAGCAGCTTGTGGCGGGAGGGCTACGAGCAGTACTTC. Protein product: CASSLWREGYEQYF.

The chain is built from TRBV5-1 and TRBJ2-1, with 7 bases that match TRBD1. Per germline, CDR1 SGHRS and CDR2 YFSETQ. V was clipped by 4 bases and J by 0 bases; unmatched bases: 10. The CDR3 spans 17 residues. The CDR3 loop reads CASSPPHGTASYNEQFF. The CDR3 nucleotides are TGCGCCAGCAGCCCACCACACGGGACAGCCTCCTACAATGAGCAGTTCTTC. Using reference TRBV5-1 and TRBJ2-1 for the parts outside the CDR3, the full variable domain is KAGVTQTPRYLIKTRGQQVTLSCSPISGHRSVSWYQQTPGQGLQFLFEYFSETQRNKGNFPGRFSGRQFSNSRSEMNVSTLELGDSALYLCASSPPHGTASYNEQFFGPGTRLTVL.

The chain joins TRBV7-9 to TRBJ2-5; D ambiguous. V shed 1 base and J shed 4 bases, with 13 bases lying between them. This CDR3 contains 15 residues. The V gene's germline CDR1 is SEHNR and CDR2 FQNEAQ (reference sequence). In DNA form, the CDR3 reads TGTGCCAGCAGCTTAGGATGGACCGAGCGAGAGACCCAGTACTTC. Its translation is CASSLGWTERETQYF.

There are many counts of this clonotype. V gene TRBV11-2 combines with J gene TRBJ2-3; a weak D match, TRBD1 (5 bases). The CDR3 has 16 residues. Trimming took off 1 base at V and 1 base at J, with 12 bases between the two ends. The germline V gene encodes CDR1 SGHAT and CDR2 FQNNGV. The CDR3 DNA reads TGTGCCAGCAGCTTAGTTAGGGGCAGGGGCACAGATACGCAGTATTTT. This encodes CASSLVRGRGTDTQYF.

This clonotype has only a few counts. This chain joins TRBV20-1 and TRBJ2-7; 7 bases match TRBD1. The germline CDR1 and CDR2 sequences are DFQATT and SNEGSKA (reference sequence). Trimming took 3 bases from V and 3 from J; bases not matched to a gene: 5. The CDR3 sequence is 13 residues long. CDR3 loop: CSARAQGDYEQYF. CDR3 sequence (DNA): TGCAGTGCTAGGGCCCAGGGGGACTACGAGCAGTACTTC.

The CDR3 loop is CASSGPRGGRGNTEAFF. The CDR3, as DNA: TGTGCCAGCAGTGGCCCAAGGGGGGGGCGAGGGAACACTGAAGCTTTCTTT. This chain links TRBV6-4 with TRBJ1-1; perhaps TRBD1 as D (6 bases). V dropped 4 bases and J dropped 1 base, with 19 bases sitting between them. The germline CDR1 and CDR2 sequences are MRHNA and SNTAGT. The CDR3 consists of 17 residues.

This chain joins TRBV3-1 and TRBJ2-3, with a weak D call TRBD2 (5 bases). The ends were cut back, 1 base at V and 0 bases at J, with 17 bases in the middle. This CDR3 has 18 residues. Germline loops: CDR1 LGHDT, CDR2 YNNKEL (reference sequence). CDR3 sequence: CASSQGYPYGLSTDTQYF. The DNA of the CDR3 is TGTGCCAGCAGCCAAGGCTACCCTTACGGACTCAGCACAGATACGCAGTATTTT.

This clonotype was detected only a few times. The rearrangement uses TRBV28 and TRBJ2-7, with 7 bases that match TRBD1. Germline trimming cut 4 bases from V and 2 bases from J; bases unmatched to any gene: 8. The CDR3 is 15 residues long. Germline V gives CDR1 MDHEN, CDR2 SYDVKM. The CDR3 sequence is CASSYTGVSPYEQYF. The CDR3, as DNA: TGTGCCAGCAGTTATACAGGGGTGTCGCCCTACGAGCAGTACTTC. The full variable domain, completed using reference TRBV28 and TRBJ2-7, is DVKVTQSSRYLVKRTGEKVFLECVQDMDHENMFWYRQDPGLGLRLIYFSYDVKMKEKGDIPEGYSVSREKKERFSLILESASTNQTSMYLCASSYTGVSPYEQYFGPGTRLTVT.

The chain links TRBV12-3 or TRBV12-4 to TRBJ2-7; 7 positions agree with TRBD2. Germline trimming cut 6 bases from V and 6 bases from J; bases unmatched to any gene: 14. CDR3 length: 15 residues. CDR3 in amino acids: CASSDFGRAGVEQYF. The CDR3 DNA reads as TGTGCCAGCAGCGACTTTGGGAGGGCGGGGGTCGAGCAGTACTTC.

This clonotype came up a few times. This chain connects TRBV30 to TRBJ1-4; no reliable D call. There are 14 residues in the CDR3. The V end lost 2 bases, the J end lost 5 bases, and 12 bases lay between the germline ends. The germline V gene has CDR1 GTSNPN and CDR2 SVGIG (reference sequence). In DNA form, the CDR3 reads TGTGCCTGGAGTCCGGCCCGACTGAATGAAAAACTGTTTTTT. Its translation: CAWSPARLNEKLFF.

This clonotype was seen many times. The chain joins TRBV20-1 to TRBJ2-5; 7 positions match TRBD1. V trimming: 2 bases; J trimming: 2 bases; junction bases outside the gene matches: 8. The CDR3 totals 15 residues. Germline V gene data show CDR1 as DFQATT and CDR2 as SNEGSKA (reference sequence). CDR3 sequence: CSARKTGFGQETQYF. The CDR3 DNA sequence: TGCAGTGCTAGAAAGACAGGGTTCGGACAAGAGACCCAGTACTTC.